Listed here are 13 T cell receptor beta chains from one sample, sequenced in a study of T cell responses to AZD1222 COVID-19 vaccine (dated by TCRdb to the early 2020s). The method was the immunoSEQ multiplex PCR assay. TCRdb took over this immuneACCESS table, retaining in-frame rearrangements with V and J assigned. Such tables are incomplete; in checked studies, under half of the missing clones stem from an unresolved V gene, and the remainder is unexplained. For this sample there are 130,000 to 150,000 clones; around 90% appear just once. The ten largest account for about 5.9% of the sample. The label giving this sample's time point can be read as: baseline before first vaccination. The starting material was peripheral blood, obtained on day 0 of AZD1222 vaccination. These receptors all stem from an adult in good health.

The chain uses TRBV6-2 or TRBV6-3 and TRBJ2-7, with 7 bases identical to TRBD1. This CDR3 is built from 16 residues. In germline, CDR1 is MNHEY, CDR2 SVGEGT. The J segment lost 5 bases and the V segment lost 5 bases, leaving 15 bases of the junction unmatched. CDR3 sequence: CASSTAQGKVQNEQYF. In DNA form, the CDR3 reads TGTGCCAGCAGTACGGCACAGGGGAAGGTTCAGAACGAGCAGTACTTC.

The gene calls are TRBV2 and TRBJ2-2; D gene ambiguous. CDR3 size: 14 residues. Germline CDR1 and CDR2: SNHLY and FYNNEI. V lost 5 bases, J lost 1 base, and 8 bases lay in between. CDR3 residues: CASSPTVNTGELFF. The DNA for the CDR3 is TGTGCCAGCAGTCCCACCGTGAACACCGGGGAGCTGTTTTTT.

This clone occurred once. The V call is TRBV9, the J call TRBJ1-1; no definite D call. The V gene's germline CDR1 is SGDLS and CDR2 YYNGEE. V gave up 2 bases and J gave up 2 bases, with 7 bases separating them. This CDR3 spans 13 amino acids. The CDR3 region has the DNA TGTGCCAGCAGCGTTTCAATAAACACTGAAGCTTTCTTT. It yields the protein CASSVSINTEAFF. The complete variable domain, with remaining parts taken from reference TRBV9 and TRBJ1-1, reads DSGVTQTPKHLITATGQRVTLRCSPRSGDLSVYWYQQSLDQGLQFLIQYYNGEERAKGNILERFSAQQFPDLHSELNLSSLELGDSALYFCASSVSINTEAFFGQGTRLTVV.

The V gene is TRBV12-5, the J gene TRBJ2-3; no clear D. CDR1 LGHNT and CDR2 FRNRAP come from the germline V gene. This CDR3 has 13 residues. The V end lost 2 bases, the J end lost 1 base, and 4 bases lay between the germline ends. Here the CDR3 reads CASGLLGTDTQYF. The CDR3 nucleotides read TGTGCTAGTGGTTTGCTCGGCACAGATACGCAGTATTTT.

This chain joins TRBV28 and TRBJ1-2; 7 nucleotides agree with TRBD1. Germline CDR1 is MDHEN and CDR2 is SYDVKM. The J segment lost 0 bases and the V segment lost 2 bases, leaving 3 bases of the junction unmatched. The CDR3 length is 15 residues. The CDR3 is CASSLIQGANYGYTF. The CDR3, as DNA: TGTGCCAGCAGTTTAATTCAGGGGGCTAACTATGGCTACACCTTC.

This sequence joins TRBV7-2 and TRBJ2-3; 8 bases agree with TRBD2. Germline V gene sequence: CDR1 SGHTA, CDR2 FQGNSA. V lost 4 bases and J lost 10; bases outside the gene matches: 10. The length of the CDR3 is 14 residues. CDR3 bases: TGTGCCAGCAGCTCCTTATCTCGGGAGGGCGCGCAGTATTTT. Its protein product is CASSSLSREGAQYF.

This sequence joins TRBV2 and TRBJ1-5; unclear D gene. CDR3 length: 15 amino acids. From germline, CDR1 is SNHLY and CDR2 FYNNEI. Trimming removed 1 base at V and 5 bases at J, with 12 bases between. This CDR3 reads CASSEVFGVDQPQHF. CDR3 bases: TGTGCCAGCAGTGAAGTCTTCGGGGTCGATCAGCCCCAGCATTTT.

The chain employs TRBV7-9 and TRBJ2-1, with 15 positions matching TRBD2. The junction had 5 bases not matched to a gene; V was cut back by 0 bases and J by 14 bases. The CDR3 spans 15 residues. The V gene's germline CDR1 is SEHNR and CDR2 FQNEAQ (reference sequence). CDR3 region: CASSLAAGTSGRKFF. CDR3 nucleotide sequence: TGTGCCAGCAGCTTAGCAGCCGGGACTAGCGGGAGGAAGTTCTTC. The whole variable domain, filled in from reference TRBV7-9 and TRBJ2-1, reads DTGVSQNPRHKITKRGQNVTFRCDPISEHNRLYWYRQTLGQGPEFLTYFQNEAQLEKSRLLSDRFSAERPKGSFSTLEIQRTEQGDSAMYLCASSLAAGTSGRKFFGPGTRLTVL.

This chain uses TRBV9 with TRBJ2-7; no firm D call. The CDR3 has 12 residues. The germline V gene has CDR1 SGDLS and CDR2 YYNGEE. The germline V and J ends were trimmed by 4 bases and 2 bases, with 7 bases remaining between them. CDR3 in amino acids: CASSPIAYEQYF. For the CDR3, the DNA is TGTGCCAGCAGCCCCATCGCCTACGAGCAGTACTTC.

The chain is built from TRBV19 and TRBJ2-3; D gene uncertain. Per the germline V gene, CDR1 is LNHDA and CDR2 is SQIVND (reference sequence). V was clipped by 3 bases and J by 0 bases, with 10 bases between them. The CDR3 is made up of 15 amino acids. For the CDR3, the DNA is TGTGCCAGTAGTATTGGAGTAACAAGCACAGATACGCAGTATTTT. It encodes CASSIGVTSTDTQYF.

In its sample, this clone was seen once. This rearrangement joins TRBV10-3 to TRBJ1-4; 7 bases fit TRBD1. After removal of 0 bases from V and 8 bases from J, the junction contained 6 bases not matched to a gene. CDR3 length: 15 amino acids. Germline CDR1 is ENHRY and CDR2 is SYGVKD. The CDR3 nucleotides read TGTGCCATCAGTGAGTCAGGGGGCGGAAGCGAAAAACTGTTTTTT. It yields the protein CAISESGGGSEKLFF.

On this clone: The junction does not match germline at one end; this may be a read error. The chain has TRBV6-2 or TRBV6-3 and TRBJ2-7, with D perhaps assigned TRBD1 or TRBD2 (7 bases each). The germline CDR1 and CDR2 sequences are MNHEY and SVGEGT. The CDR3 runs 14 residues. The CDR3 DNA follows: TGTGCCAGCAGTTCCCAGGGGGGGACCTACGGGCAGTACTTC. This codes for CASSSQGGTYGQYF.

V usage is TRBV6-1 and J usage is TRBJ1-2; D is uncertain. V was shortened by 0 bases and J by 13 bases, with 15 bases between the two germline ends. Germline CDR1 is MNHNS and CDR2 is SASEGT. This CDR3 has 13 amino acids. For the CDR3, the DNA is TGTGCCAGCAGTGAAGCGCTTTTTAGGGCTCCCACCTTC. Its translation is CASSEALFRAPTF.